A single sample is the source of the 28 T cell receptor beta chains below, sequenced in a study of cytomegalovirus exposure and HLA in healthy donors. In the PCR, 60 Vbeta and 13 Jbeta primers were used. Repertoires were generated with immunoSEQ multiplex PCR, while TCRdb's copy carries only in-frame clones and drops some. The table lists some 150,000 clones, approximately 79% of them singletons. The sequencing sample was made of PBMCs. These receptors came from a man between 35 and 55 years old in good health and CMV-seronegative.

Only one count was recorded for this clone. The rearrangement links TRBV13 to TRBJ2-1, with 12 bases matching TRBD2. This CDR3 is built from 15 residues. The germline V gene has CDR1 PRHDT and CDR2 FYEKMQ (reference sequence). V lost 5 bases, J lost 7 bases, and 6 bases stayed unmatched. CDR3 region: CASSLAGGLGNEQFF. CDR3 bases: TGTGCCAGCAGCCTAGCGGGGGGGCTGGGGAATGAGCAGTTCTTC.

The V and J genes are TRBV10-2 and TRBJ2-1, with 9 bases matching TRBD2. The CDR3 covers 14 residues. After removal of 9 bases from V and 4 bases from J, the junction contained 7 bases not matched to a gene. Germline loops: CDR1 WSHSY, CDR2 SAAADI. Written as DNA, the CDR3 is TGCGCCAGTTTGAACAGCGGGGGGTACAATGAGCAGTTCTTC. It translates to CASLNSGGYNEQFF.

The gene calls are TRBV10-3 and TRBJ2-7; 10 bases fit TRBD2. With V trimmed by 9 bases and J by 3 bases, 8 bases remained unmatched. The germline V gene encodes CDR1 ENHRY and CDR2 SYGVKD. The CDR3 runs 14 residues. CDR3 sequence: CAMRASGGVYEQYF. As DNA, the CDR3 is TGTGCCATGAGAGCGAGCGGGGGGGTCTACGAGCAGTACTTC.

This clone has a handful of counts. The J gene is TRBJ2-3, the V gene TRBV7-9; TRBD2 aligns across 7 bases. The CDR3 spans 15 residues. Germline V CDR1 and CDR2: SEHNR, FQNEAQ (reference sequence). Losses at the gene ends were 8 bases for V and 2 bases for J; bases not matched to a gene: 10. The CDR3 reads CASDGRGIFTDTQYF. Here the CDR3 DNA reads TGTGCCAGCGATGGGCGGGGGATTTTCACAGATACGCAGTATTTT.

The chain recombines TRBV18 with TRBJ2-1; D is undetermined. Trimming took 3 bases from V and 6 from J, leaving 6 bases between them. CDR1 and CDR2 (germline): KGHSH, LQKENI. This CDR3 is 12 amino acids long. The CDR3 region has the DNA TGTGCCAGCTCACCCCCGGGCAATGAGCAGTTCTTC. It encodes CASSPPGNEQFF.

This chain connects TRBV5-1 to TRBJ2-3; perhaps TRBD1 as D (6 bases). The ends were cut back, 6 bases at V and 4 bases at J, with 24 bases in the middle. Germline V lookup: CDR1 SGHRS, CDR2 YFSETQ. This CDR3 comprises 17 residues. Written as DNA, the CDR3 is TGCGCCAGCACCGAAGGTGGGACATCTCTTCTTTCAGATACGCAGTATTTT. Translation: CASTEGGTSLLSDTQYF.

The chain links TRBV9 to TRBJ2-2, with D perhaps matching TRBD1 (6 bases). This CDR3 is built from 16 residues. Trimming took 0 bases from V and 1 from J, leaving 10 bases between them. Germline CDR1 is SGDLS and CDR2 is YYNGEE. Here the CDR3 DNA reads TGTGCCAGCAGCGTAGATGAGGGGGTGAACACCGGGGAGCTGTTTTTT. It translates to CASSVDEGVNTGELFF.

This chain connects TRBV10-3 to TRBJ2-5; TRBD2 is a possible D gene (6 bases). CDR1 ENHRY and CDR2 SYGVKD come from the germline V gene. V gave up 8 bases and J gave up 5 bases, with 18 bases separating them. The CDR3 loop spans 14 amino acids. In nucleotides, the CDR3 is TGTGCCATCTCGGGCCGAGGGGACTTTGAGACCCAGTACTTC. Translated: CAISGRGDFETQYF.

This sequence joins TRBV2 and TRBJ2-5; 7 nucleotides match TRBD1. The CDR3 contains 11 residues. Germline CDR1 is SNHLY and CDR2 is FYNNEI. Trimming at V came to 10 bases and at J to 4 bases, leaving 3 bases not matched to a gene. The CDR3 reads CANWDRETQYF. The CDR3 nucleotides read TGTGCCAACTGGGACAGAGAGACCCAGTACTTC.

The chain links TRBV5-1 to TRBJ2-7; perhaps TRBD2 as D (5 bases). CDR3 length: 14 residues. V shed 5 bases and J shed 0 bases, with 12 bases lying between them. In germline, CDR1 is SGHRS, CDR2 YFSETQ. CDR3 in amino acids: CASRVALSSYEQYF. The CDR3, as DNA: TGCGCCAGCAGAGTAGCGCTAAGCTCCTACGAGCAGTACTTC.

This clone was seen a few times. The rearrangement links TRBV7-9 to TRBJ2-3, with D tentatively TRBD1 (7 bases). The V end was cut by 4 bases, the J end by 8 bases, with 10 bases between. The CDR3 sequence is 12 residues long. Germline CDR1 SEHNR, CDR2 FQNEAQ (reference sequence). The CDR3, as DNA: TGTGCCAGCAGCTCAGGGGGAGGTACGCAGTATTTT. This gives the protein CASSSGGGTQYF.

This chain joins TRBV29-1 and TRBJ2-5, with 8 bases that match TRBD1. V trimming: 6 bases; J trimming: 5 bases; junction bases outside the gene matches: 5. The CDR3 spans 12 residues. Germline assignment: CDR1 SQVTM and CDR2 ANQGSEA. The CDR3 coding sequence is TGCAGCGTAGGACAGGGTGTGGAGACCCAGTACTTC. Translated, it gives CSVGQGVETQYF.

CDR3 in DNA: TGTGCCAGCAGCAATCAGGGTGGCGATCAGCCCCAGCATTTT. It specifies CASSNQGGDQPQHF. This rearrangement joins TRBV6-1 to TRBJ1-5, with D tentatively TRBD1 (5 bases). This CDR3 region has 14 residues. CDR1 and CDR2 (germline): MNHNS, SASEGT. Between the trimmed V and J ends, which lost 6 bases and 5 bases, there was a span of 14 bases.

The V and J genes are TRBV23-1 and TRBJ2-7; 10 nucleotides line up with TRBD2. TRBV23-1 is labeled an ORF, and its function is uncertain. The V gene end was trimmed by 0 bases and the J gene end by 4 bases; junction bases not matched to a gene: 6. The CDR3 length is 16 residues. CDR3: CASSQSYSGGSYEQYF. The CDR3 DNA reads TGCGCCAGCAGTCAATCGTATAGCGGGGGGTCGTACGAGCAGTACTTC.

The chain couples TRBV27 to TRBJ2-7; 9 bases are a match to TRBD2. This CDR3 comprises 15 residues. The germline V gene encodes CDR1 MNHEY and CDR2 SMNVEV (reference sequence). V lost 6 bases and J lost 3; bases outside the gene matches: 9. The CDR3 region has the DNA TGTGCCAGCAGCCTGTACAGCGGGGGGTTCTACGAGCAGTACTTC. Its protein product is CASSLYSGGFYEQYF.

The V gene is TRBV7-8, the J gene TRBJ2-5; the D gene is possibly TRBD1 (6 bases). The V end lost 0 bases, the J end lost 5 bases, and 13 bases lay between the germline ends. Germline CDR1 SGHVS, CDR2 FQNEAQ. The CDR3 spans 15 residues. CDR3 in DNA: TGTGCCAGCAGCTTAGCAGGGACGCAGGGGGAGACCCAGTACTTC. Protein product: CASSLAGTQGETQYF.

V is TRBV19 and J is TRBJ1-5, with TRBD1 as a possible D gene (6 bases). Trimming pared 1 base from V and 3 bases from J, leaving 13 bases between. CDR3 size: 16 residues. The germline gives CDR1 LNHDA, CDR2 SQIVND (reference sequence). DNA of the CDR3: TGTGCCAGTAGTATAGGGAGGACAGAGTACAATCAGCCCCAGCATTTT. Protein product: CASSIGRTEYNQPQHF.

V usage is TRBV19 and J usage is TRBJ2-7; D is possibly TRBD2 (5 bases). The CDR3 contains 15 residues. The V and J ends lost 4 bases and 3 bases respectively, with 16 bases between them. Germline CDR1 and CDR2: LNHDA and SQIVND (reference sequence). For the CDR3, the DNA is TGTGCCAGTAGTAATCCAGAAGGAGGTTTCTACGAGCAGTACTTC. Translated, it gives CASSNPEGGFYEQYF.

The CDR3 nucleotides are TGTGCCAGCAGGGTAGGACAGGGAGAGTCACCCCTCCACTTT. It is translated as CASRVGQGESPLHF. The chain employs TRBV7-8 and TRBJ1-6; 8 bases align to TRBD1. CDR1 and CDR2 (germline): SGHVS, FQNEAQ. CDR3 length equals 14 residues. After removal of 6 bases from V and 10 bases from J, the junction contained 8 bases not matched to a gene.

The chain employs TRBV28 and TRBJ2-1; 7 bases agree with TRBD1. V dropped 3 bases and J dropped 1; count of bases not matched to a gene: 9. The CDR3 runs to 17 residues. Per the germline V gene, CDR1 is MDHEN and CDR2 is SYDVKM. The CDR3 loop is CASSLISGTASYNEQFF. CDR3 sequence (DNA): TGTGCCAGCAGTTTGATCTCGGGGACAGCTTCCTACAATGAGCAGTTCTTC.

This clone came up a few times. V usage is TRBV7-2 and J usage is TRBJ2-7; TRBD1 agrees at 7 bases. V lost 6 bases, J lost 1 base, and 3 bases stayed unmatched. This CDR3 contains 13 residues. Germline V gene lookup returns CDR1 SGHTA and CDR2 FQGNSA. Written as DNA, the CDR3 is TGTGCCAGCAGTCAGACAGGGTCCTACGAGCAGTACTTC. This sequence encodes CASSQTGSYEQYF.

The CDR3 nucleotides are TGTGCCAGCAACGGACAGGCCGCCGCGACTAGCGGGCCCTACGAGCAGTACTTC. Protein: CASNGQAAATSGPYEQYF. The V call is TRBV5-6, the J call TRBJ2-7, with 10 bases matching TRBD2. This CDR3 contains 18 residues. V shed 6 bases, J shed 2 bases, and the junction held 17 bases outside the gene matches. Germline V gene lookup returns CDR1 SGHDT and CDR2 YYEEEE.

The chain employs TRBV10-3 and TRBJ2-7, with D possibly being TRBD1 (5 bases). Germline lookup yields CDR1 ENHRY and CDR2 SYGVKD. V lost 4 bases and J 1 base, leaving 14 bases between the germline ends. CDR3 size: 15 residues. The CDR3 sequence is CAISVWQGTSYEQYF. The CDR3 bases are TGTGCCATCAGTGTCTGGCAGGGTACGTCCTACGAGCAGTACTTC.

The chain uses TRBV28 and TRBJ2-1, with unresolved D. V lost 2 bases and J 6 bases, leaving 5 bases between the germline ends. The CDR3 runs to 12 residues. Germline V gene lookup returns CDR1 MDHEN and CDR2 SYDVKM. The CDR3 nucleotides are TGTGCCAGCAGTTTAACGGGCAATGAGCAGTTCTTC. It is translated as CASSLTGNEQFF.

This clone was seen a few times. The V call is TRBV6-1, the J call TRBJ1-1; D may be TRBD1 (5 bases). CDR1 and CDR2 (germline): MNHNS, SASEGT. The germline V and J ends were trimmed by 5 bases and 0 bases, with 10 bases remaining between them. This CDR3 region has 14 residues. CDR3 DNA sequence: TGTGCCAGCAGTAGCCGACAGATGAACACTGAAGCTTTCTTT. This codes for CASSSRQMNTEAFF.

This chain joins TRBV27 and TRBJ2-7, with TRBD1 matching over 10 bases. CDR1 and CDR2 from the germline V gene are MNHEY and SMNVEV (reference sequence). Losses at the gene ends were 10 bases for V and 3 bases for J; bases not matched to a gene: 6. This CDR3 is built from 13 residues. CDR3 in DNA: TGTGCCACACCATGGGACAGGGGCTACGAGCAGTACTTC. Protein sequence: CATPWDRGYEQYF.

The chain recombines TRBV29-1 with TRBJ1-5; 8 bases are shared with TRBD1. The CDR3 spans 14 residues. Germline-derived CDR1 and CDR2 are SQVTM and ANQGSEA. Unmatched junction bases numbered 4, after V lost 4 bases and J lost 2 bases. The CDR3 spells CSVAGGLGNQPQHF. CDR3 coding DNA: TGCAGCGTTGCAGGGGGCTTGGGCAATCAGCCCCAGCATTTT.

This clone was seen only once. The V and J genes are TRBV5-5 and TRBJ2-2; 10 positions agree with TRBD2. Looked up from germline, CDR1 is SGHKS and CDR2 is YYEKEE (reference sequence). Trimming removed 2 bases from V and 4 bases from J; junction bases left unmatched: 2. The CDR3 extends over 15 amino acids. CDR3 residues: CASSLLAGGTGELFF. The CDR3 bases are TGTGCCAGCAGCTTATTAGCGGGAGGCACCGGGGAGCTGTTTTTT.